This TCR beta chain was captured in a study of cytomegalovirus exposure and HLA in healthy donors. Whole-study findings and limits: Based on reports, TCR beta sequences accurately predicted HLA-A and HLA-B alleles for most subjects. Overall, about 160 TCR beta chains were annotated as cytomegalovirus-associated.

The CDR3 loop spans 13 amino acids. CDR1 and CDR2 (germline): MNHEY, SVGAGI. With respect to this clone: Its antigen is undetermined.

It was with 60 Vbeta and 13 Jbeta primers that the PCR ran. TCRdb's table, derived via immunoSEQ multiplex PCR, lists solely in-frame clones and lacks some. The repertoire holds over 95,000 clones, around 77% seen once, with 5% to 5.5% in the top ten. Sample: PBMCs. The sequence was collected from a woman aged 25-40 years in good health and CMV-seropositive. This chain joins TRBV6-5 and TRBJ2-5; D remains ambiguous. The assigned J gene may be wrong: the sequence end matches TRBJ2-7 better. CDR3 bases: TGTGCCAGCAGTTATTACAGATCCTACGAGCAGTACTTC. Translating it yields CASSYYRSYEQYF.